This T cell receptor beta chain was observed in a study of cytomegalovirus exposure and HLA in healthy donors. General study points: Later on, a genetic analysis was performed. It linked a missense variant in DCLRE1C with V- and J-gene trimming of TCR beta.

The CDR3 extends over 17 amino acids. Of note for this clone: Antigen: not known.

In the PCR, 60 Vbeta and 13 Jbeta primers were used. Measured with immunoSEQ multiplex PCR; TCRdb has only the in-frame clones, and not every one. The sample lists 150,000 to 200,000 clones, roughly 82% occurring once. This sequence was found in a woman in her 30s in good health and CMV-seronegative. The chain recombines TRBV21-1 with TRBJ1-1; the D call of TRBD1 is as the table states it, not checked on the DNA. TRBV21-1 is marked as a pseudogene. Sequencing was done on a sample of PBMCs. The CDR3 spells CAILTGTGEIMNTEAFF. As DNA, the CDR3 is TGTGCCATCCTGACCGGGACAGGGGAGATAATGAACACTGAAGCTTTCTTT.